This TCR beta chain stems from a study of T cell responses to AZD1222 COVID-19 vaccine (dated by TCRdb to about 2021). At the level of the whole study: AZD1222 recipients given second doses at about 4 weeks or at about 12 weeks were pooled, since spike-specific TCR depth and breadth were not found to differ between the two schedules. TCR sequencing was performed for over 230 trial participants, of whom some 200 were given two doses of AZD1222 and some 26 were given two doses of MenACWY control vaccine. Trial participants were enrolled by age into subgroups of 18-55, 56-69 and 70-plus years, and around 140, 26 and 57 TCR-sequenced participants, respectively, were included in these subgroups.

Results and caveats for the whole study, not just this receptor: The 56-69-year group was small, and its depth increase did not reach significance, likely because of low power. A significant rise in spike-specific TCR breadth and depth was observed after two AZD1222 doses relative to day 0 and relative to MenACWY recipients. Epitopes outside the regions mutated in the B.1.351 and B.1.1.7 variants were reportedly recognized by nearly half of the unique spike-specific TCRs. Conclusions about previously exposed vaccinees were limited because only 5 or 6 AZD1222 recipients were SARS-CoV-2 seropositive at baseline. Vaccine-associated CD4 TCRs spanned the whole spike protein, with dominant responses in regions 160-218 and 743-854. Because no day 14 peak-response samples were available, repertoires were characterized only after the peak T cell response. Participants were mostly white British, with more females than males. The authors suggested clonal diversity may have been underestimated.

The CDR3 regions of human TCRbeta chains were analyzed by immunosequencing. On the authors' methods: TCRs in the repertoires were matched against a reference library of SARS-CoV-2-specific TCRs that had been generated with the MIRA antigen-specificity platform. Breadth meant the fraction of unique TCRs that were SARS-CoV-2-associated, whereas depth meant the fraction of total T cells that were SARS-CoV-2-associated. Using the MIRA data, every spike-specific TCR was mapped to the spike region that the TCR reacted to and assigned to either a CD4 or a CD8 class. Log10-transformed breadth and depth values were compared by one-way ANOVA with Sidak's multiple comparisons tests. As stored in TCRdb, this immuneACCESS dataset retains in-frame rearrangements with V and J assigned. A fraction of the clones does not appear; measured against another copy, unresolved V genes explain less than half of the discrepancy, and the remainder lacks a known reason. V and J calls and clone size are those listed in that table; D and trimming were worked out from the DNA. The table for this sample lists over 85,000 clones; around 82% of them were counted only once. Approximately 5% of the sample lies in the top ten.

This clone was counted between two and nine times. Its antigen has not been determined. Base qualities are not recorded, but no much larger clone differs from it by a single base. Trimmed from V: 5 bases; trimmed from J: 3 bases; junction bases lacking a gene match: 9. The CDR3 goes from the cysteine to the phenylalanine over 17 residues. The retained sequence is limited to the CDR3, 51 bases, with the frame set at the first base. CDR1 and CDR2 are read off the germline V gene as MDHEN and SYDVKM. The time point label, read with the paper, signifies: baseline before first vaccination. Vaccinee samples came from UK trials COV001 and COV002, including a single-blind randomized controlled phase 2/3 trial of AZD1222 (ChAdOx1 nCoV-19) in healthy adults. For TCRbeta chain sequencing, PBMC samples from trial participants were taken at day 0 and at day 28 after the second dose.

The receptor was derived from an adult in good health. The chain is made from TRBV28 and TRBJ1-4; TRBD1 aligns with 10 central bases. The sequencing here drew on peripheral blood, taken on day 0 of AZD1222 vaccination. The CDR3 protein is CASSTPGQGIANEKLFF. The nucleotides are TGTGCCAGCAGTACCCCGGGACAGGGGATTGCTAATGAAAAACTGTTTTTT.